This T cell receptor (beta chain) was identified during a study of blood T cell repertoires in COVID-19. Overall study context: The United States, Italy and Spain provided the acute and convalescent COVID-19 samples.

Germline V gene lookup returns CDR1 LNHDA and CDR2 SQIVND (reference sequence). CDR3 length: 16 residues. Germline trimming cut 6 bases from V and 0 bases from J; bases unmatched to any gene: 6. The assay was immunoSEQ multiplex PCR, and TCRdb's table has in-frame clones only and misses some. The top ten hold more than 5.5% of the sample, which has fewer than 450,000 clones, 85% to 90% seen once. The sequencing input was peripheral blood. This TCR was recovered from a woman aged 65 to 85 with COVID-19, enrolled during active disease. The genes are TRBV19 and TRBJ2-3, with 10 bases fitting TRBD2. The CDR3 nucleotides read TGTGCCAGTAGAGATAGCGGGGGGCTCAGCACAGATACGCAGTATTTT. Translating gives CASRDSGGLSTDTQYF.